This TCR beta chain came from a study of technical replicates of blood from a few donors. V lost 3 bases to trimming and J lost 0 bases, with 10 bases between them. CDR3 length: 14 residues. Germline CDR1 SQVTM, CDR2 ANQGSEA. Repertoires were generated with immunoSEQ multiplex PCR, while TCRdb's copy carries only in-frame clones and drops some. The table records approximately 75,000 clones, around 97% of them present only once. The receptor comes from a human donor in good health. Input material: T cells isolated from PBMCs. The chain couples TRBV29-1 to TRBJ2-3; possibly TRBD2 for D (5 bases). The CDR3 is CSVERGSSTDTQYF. The DNA of the CDR3 is TGCAGCGTTGAGCGCGGGTCTAGCACAGATACGCAGTATTTT.